This TCR beta chain appears in the sequencing data of a study of OX40 agonist ivuxolimab in advanced cancers. TCRdb's copy holds only in-frame clones and misses some; the assay was immunoSEQ multiplex PCR. The table shows roughly 49,000 clones, with 75% to 90% occurring only once. V was shortened by 4 bases and J by 5 bases, with 10 bases between the two germline ends. This CDR3 is 13 amino acids long. Germline V lookup: CDR1 SGHDT, CDR2 YYEEEE. The source was CD4+ or CD8+ T cells sorted from blood, collected in a trial of the OX40 agonist ivuxolimab. The sequence was obtained from an adult with an advanced solid tumor such as melanoma, head and neck, liver or kidney cancer. The genes are TRBV5-6 and TRBJ1-5; no clear D gene. CDR3 amino acids: CASSRGRYQPQHF. The CDR3 region has the DNA TGTGCCAGCAGCCGTGGACGGTATCAGCCCCAGCATTTT.